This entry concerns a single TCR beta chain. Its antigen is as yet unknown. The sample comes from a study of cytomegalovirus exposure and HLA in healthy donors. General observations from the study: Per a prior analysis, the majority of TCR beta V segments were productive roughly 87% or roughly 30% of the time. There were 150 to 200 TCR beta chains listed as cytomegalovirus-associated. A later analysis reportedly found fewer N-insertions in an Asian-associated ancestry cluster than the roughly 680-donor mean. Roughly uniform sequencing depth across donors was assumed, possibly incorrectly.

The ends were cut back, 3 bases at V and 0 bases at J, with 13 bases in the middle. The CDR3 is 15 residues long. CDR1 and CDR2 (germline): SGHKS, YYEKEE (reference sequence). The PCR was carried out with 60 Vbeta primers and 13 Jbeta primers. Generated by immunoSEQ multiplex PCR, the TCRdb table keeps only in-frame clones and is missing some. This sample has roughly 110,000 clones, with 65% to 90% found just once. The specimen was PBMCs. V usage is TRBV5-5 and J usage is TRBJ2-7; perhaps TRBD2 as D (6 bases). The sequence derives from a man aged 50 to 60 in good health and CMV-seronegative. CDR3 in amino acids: CASSYRHGSSYEQYV. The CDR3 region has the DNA TGTGCCAGCAGCTATAGACACGGGAGCTCCTACGAGCAGTACGTC.